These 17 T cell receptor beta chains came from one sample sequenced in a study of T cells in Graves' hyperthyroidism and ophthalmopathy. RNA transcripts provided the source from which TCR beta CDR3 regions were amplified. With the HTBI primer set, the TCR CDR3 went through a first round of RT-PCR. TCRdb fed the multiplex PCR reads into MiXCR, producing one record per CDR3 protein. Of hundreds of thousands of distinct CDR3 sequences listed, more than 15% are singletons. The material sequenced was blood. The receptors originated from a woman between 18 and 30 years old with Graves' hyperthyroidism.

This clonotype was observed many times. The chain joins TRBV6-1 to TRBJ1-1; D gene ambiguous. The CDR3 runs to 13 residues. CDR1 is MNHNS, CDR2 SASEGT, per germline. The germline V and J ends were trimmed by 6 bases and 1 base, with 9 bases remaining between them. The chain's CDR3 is CASRGRQNTEAFF. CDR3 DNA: TGTGCCAGCAGAGGTCGACAGAACACTGAAGCTTTCTTT.

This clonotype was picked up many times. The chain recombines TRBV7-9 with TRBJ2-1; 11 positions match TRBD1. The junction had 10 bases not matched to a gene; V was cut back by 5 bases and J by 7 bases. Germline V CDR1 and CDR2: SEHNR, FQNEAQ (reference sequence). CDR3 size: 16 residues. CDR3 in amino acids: CASSPNSGQGGNEQFF. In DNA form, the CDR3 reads TGTGCCAGCAGCCCTAACTCGGGACAGGGGGGGAATGAGCAGTTCTTC.

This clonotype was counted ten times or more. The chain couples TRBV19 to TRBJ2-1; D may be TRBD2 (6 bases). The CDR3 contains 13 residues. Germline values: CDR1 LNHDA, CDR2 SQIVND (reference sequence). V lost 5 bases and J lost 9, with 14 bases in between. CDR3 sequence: CASSVPGLPEQFF. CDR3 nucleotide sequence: TGTGCCAGTAGTGTGCCTGGACTACCTGAGCAGTTCTTC. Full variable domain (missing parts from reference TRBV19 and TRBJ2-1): DGGITQSPKYLFRKEGQNVTLSCEQNLNHDAMYWYRQDPGQGLRLIYYSQIVNDFQKGDIAEGYSVSREKKESFPLTVTSAQKNPTAFYLCASSVPGLPEQFFGPGTRLTVL.

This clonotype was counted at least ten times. Written as DNA, the CDR3 is TGTGCCAGCTCAGGCAGGGAAGTAGGCACTGAAGCTTTCTTT. It specifies CASSGREVGTEAFF. The rearrangement joins TRBV18 to TRBJ1-1; maybe TRBD1 (5 bases). The germline V gene encodes CDR1 KGHSH and CDR2 LQKENI. Trimming removed 5 bases from V and 4 bases from J, with 14 bases in between. The CDR3 covers 14 residues.

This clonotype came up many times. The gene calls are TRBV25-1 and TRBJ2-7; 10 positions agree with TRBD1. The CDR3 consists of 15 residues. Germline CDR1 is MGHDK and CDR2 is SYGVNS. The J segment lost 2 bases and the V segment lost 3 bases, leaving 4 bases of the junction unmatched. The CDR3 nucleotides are TGTGCCAGCAGTGACCCCGGGACAGGGGCCTACGAGCAGTACTTC. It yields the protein CASSDPGTGAYEQYF.

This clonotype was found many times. CDR3 protein: CASMYYPGYEQYF. The DNA of the CDR3 is TGCGCCAGCATGTACTACCCCGGTTATGAGCAGTACTTC. V usage is TRBV10-2 and J usage is TRBJ2-7; D is unresolved. The CDR3 is 13 residues long. Trimming took off 7 bases at V and 7 bases at J, with 17 bases between the two ends. The germline gives CDR1 WSHSY, CDR2 SAAADI.

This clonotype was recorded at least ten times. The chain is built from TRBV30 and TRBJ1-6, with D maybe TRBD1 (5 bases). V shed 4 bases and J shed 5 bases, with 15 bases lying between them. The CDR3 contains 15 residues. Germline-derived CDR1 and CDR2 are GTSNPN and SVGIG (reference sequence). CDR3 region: CAWKGRVRNNSPLHF. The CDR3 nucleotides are TGTGCCTGGAAGGGCAGGGTGAGGAATAATTCACCCCTCCACTTT.

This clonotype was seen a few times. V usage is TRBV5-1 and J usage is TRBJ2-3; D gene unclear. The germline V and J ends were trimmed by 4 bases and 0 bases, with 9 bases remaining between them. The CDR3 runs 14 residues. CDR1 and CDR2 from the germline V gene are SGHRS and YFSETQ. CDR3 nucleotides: TGCGCCAGCAGCCGACTTCTAAGCACAGATACGCAGTATTTT. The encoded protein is CASSRLLSTDTQYF.

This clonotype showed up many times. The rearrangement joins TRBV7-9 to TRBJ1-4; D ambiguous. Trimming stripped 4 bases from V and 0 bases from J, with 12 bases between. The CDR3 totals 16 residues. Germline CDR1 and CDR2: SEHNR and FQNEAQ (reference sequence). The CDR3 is CASSSWTVTTNEKLFF. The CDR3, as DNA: TGTGCCAGCAGCTCCTGGACCGTTACAACTAATGAAAAACTGTTTTTT.

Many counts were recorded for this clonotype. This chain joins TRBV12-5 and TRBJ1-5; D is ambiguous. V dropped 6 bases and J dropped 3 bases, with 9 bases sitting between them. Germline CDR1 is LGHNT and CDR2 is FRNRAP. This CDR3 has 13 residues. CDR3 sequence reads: CASGPRPNQPQHF. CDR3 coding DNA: TGTGCTAGTGGACCGAGGCCCAATCAGCCCCAGCATTTT.

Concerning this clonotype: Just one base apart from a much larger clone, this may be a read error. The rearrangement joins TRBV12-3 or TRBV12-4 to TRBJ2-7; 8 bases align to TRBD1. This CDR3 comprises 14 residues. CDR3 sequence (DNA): TGTGCCAGCAGTCACCGGACAGGGAACGACGAGCAGCACTTC. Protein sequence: CASSHRTGNDEQHF.

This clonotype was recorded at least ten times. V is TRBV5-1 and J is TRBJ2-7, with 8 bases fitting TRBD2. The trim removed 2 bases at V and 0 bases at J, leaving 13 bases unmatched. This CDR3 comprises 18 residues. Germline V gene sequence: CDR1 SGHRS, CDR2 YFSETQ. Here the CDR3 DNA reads TGCGCCAGCAGCTTTGGATCCGCGGGAGGCCCAGTCTCCTACGAGCAGTACTTC. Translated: CASSFGSAGGPVSYEQYF.

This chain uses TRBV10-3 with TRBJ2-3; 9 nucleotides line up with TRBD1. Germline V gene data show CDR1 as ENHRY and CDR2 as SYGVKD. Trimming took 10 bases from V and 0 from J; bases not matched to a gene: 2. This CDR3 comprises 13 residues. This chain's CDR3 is CATQGASTDTQYF. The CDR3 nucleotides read TGTGCCACACAGGGGGCGAGCACAGATACGCAGTATTTT.

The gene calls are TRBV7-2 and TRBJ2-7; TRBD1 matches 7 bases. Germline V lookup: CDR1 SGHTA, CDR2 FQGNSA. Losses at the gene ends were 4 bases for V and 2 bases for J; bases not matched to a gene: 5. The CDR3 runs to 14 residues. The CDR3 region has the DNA TGTGCCAGCAGCTGGGGACAGCAAACCTACGAGCAGTACTTC. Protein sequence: CASSWGQQTYEQYF. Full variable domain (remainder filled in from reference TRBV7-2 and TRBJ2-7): GAGVSQSPSNKVTEKGKDVELRCDPISGHTALYWYRQSLGQGLEFLIYFQGNSAPDKSGLPSDRFSAERTGGSVSTLTIQRTQQEDSAVYLCASSWGQQTYEQYFGPGTRLTVT.

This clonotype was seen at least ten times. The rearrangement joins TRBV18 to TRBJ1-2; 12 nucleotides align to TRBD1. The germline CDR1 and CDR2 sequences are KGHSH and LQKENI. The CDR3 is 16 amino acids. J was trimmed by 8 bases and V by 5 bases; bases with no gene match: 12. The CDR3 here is CASSADPGQGASGYTF. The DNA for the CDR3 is TGTGCCAGCTCAGCCGATCCGGGACAGGGGGCGAGCGGCTACACCTTC.

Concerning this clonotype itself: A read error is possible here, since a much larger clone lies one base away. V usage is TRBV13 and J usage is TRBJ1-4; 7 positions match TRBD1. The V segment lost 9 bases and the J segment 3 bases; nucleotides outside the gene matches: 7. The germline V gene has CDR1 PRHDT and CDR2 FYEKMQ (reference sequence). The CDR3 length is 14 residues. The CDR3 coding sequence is TGTGCCAGGAGCGAGGGACAGTCTAATGAAAAACTGTTTTTT. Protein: CARSEGQSNEKLFF.

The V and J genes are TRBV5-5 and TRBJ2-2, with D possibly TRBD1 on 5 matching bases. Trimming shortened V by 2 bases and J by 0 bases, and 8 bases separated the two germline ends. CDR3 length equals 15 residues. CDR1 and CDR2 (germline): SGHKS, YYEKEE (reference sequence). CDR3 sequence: CASSFMTANTGELFF. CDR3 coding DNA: TGTGCCAGCAGCTTTATGACAGCGAACACCGGGGAGCTGTTTTTT.